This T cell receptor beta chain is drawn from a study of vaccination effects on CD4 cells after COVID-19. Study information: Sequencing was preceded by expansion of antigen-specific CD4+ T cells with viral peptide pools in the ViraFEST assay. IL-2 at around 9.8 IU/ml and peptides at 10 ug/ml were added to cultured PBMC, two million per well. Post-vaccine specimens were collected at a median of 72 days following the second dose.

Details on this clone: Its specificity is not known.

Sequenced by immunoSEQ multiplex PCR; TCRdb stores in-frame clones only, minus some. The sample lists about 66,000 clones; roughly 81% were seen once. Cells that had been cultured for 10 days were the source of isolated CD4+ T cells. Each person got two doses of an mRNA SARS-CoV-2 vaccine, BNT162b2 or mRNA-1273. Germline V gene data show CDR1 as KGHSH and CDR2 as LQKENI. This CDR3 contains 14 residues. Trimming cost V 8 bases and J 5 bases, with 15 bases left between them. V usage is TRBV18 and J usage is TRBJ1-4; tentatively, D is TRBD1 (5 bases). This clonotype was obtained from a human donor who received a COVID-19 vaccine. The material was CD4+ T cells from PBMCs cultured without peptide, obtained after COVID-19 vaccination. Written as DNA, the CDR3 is TGTGCCAGCGGGCAAGGGACGAGGAATGAAAAACTGTTTTTT. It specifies CASGQGTRNEKLFF.